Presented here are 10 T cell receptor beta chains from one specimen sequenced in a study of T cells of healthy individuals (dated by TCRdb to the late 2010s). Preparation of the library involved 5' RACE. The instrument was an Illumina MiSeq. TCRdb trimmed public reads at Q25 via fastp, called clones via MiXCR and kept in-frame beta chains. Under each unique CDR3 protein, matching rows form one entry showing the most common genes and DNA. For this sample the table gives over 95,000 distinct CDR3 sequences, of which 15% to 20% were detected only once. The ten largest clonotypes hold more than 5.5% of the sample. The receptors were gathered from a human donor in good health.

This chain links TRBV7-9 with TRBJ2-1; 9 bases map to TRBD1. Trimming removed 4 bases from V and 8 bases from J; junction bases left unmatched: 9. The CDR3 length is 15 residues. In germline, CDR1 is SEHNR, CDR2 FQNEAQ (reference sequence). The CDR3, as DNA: TGTGCCAGCAGCTACGACAGGGGGGCCACGGATGAGCAGTTCTTC. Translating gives CASSYDRGATDEQFF.

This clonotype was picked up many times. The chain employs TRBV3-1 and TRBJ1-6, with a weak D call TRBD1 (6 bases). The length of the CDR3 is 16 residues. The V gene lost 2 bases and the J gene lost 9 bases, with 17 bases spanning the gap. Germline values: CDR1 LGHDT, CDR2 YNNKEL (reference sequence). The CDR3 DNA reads TGTGCCAGCAGCCAAACCGATACCGGACAGATTTCACCCCTCCACTTT. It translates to CASSQTDTGQISPLHF.

The CDR3 DNA follows: TGCGCCAGCAGCCACGGGACAGGGAACGGCGAGCAGTACTTC. It codes for CASSHGTGNGEQYF. This rearrangement joins TRBV4-3 to TRBJ2-7; 9 nucleotides agree with TRBD1. Germline CDR1 reads LGHNA; CDR2 reads YSLEER. J lost 6 bases, V lost 3 bases, and 6 bases had no gene match. This CDR3 is 14 amino acids long.

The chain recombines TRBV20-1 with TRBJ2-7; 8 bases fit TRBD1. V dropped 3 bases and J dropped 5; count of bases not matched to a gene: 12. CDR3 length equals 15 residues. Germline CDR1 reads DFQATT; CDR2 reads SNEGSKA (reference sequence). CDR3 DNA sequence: TGCAGTGCTAGGATGGCGGACAGGGATTACCACGAGCAGTACTTC. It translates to CSARMADRDYHEQYF.

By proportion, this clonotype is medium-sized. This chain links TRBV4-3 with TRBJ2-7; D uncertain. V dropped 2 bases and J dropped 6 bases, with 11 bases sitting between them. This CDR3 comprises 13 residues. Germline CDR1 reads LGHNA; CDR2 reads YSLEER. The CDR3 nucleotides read TGCGCCAGCAGCCAAAGGGTATTGTCCGAGCAGTACTTC. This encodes CASSQRVLSEQYF.

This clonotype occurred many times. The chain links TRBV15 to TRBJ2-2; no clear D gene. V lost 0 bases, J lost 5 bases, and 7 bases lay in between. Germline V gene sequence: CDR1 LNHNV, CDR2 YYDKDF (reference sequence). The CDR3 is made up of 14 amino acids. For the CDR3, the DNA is TGTGCCACCAGCAGAGATTGGGGAACCGGGGAGCTGTTTTTT. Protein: CATSRDWGTGELFF.

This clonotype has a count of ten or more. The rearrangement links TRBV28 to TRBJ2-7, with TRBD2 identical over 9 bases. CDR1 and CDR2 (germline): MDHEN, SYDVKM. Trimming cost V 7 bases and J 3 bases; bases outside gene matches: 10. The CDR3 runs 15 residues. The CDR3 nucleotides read TGTGCCAGCAACGGCGTCGGGACTAGCAGCTACGAGCAGTACTTC. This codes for CASNGVGTSSYEQYF.

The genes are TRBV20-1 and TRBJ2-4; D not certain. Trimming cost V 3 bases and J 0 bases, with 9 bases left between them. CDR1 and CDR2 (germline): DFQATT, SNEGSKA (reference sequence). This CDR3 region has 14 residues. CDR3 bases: TGCAGTGCTAGGCAGTTTTTAGCCAAAAACATTCAGTACTTC. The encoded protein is CSARQFLAKNIQYF.

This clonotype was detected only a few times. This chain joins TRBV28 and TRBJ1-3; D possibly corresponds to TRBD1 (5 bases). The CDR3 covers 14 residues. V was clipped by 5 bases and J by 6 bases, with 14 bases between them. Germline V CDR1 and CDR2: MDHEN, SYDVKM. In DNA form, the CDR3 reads TGTGCCAGCAGTCCGCATGGGGGGGTAAACACCATATATTTT. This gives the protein CASSPHGGVNTIYF.

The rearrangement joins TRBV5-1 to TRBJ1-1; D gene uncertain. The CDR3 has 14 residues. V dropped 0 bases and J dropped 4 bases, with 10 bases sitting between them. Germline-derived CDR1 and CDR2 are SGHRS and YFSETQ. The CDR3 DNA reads TGCGCCAGCAGCTTGGCCCATTGGATCACTGAAGCTTTCTTT. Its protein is CASSLAHWITEAFF.